This T cell receptor (beta chain) was sequenced during a study of cytomegalovirus exposure and HLA in healthy donors. The overall study: Caucasian-associated ancestry cluster membership applied to approximately 84% of approximately 400 genotyped donors. Study-wide findings and caveats: Productive rates of about 90% or about 30% were seen for most TCR beta V segments in an earlier analysis. Associated with HLA alleles at 0.05 false discovery rate in a later analysis were about 17,000 TCR beta sequences. Presence/absence analyses assumed roughly uniform sequencing depth across donors, which may not hold.

This clone was seen more than once but under ten times. Its cognate antigen is unknown. There are 15 residues in the CDR3. J lost 4 bases, V lost 2 bases, and 4 bases had no gene match. Germline V gives CDR1 MNHNY, CDR2 SVGAGI (reference sequence). Use of 60 Vbeta and 13 Jbeta primers characterized the PCR. Assay: immunoSEQ multiplex PCR; the TCRdb copy retains only in-frame clones and omits some. This sample has 90,000 to 130,000 clones, with roughly 80% found just once. V gene TRBV6-6 combines with J gene TRBJ1-3, with TRBD1 matching 8 bases. The sample taken for sequencing was PBMCs. The TCR sequence derives from a man aged 25-45 years in good health and CMV-seropositive. The CDR3 DNA sequence: TGTGCCAGCAGTTACGGGACAGGTGGAGGAAACACCATATATTTT. Amino acid sequence: CASSYGTGGGNTIYF.